This T cell receptor (beta chain) was profiled in a study of CD8 T cells in Susac syndrome. General study results and limits: TCR sequencing and HLA analysis covered a relatively small number of individuals.

An input of 0.5 to 1 ug of RNA was subjected to reverse transcription using random hexamers. Amplification of TCR beta CDR3 was carried out by immunoSEQ multiplex PCR, which covered 54 Vbeta and 13 Jbeta segments. TCRdb passed the immunoSEQ multiplex PCR reads through MiXCR, listing each CDR3 protein once. The sample has 250,000 to 350,000 distinct CDR3 sequences, about 92% seen once; the top ten hold roughly 0.07%. The CDR3 contains 16 residues. Per germline, CDR1 DFQATT and CDR2 SNEGSKA (reference sequence). V dropped 0 bases and J dropped 0 bases, with 11 bases sitting between them. CD8+ and CD4+ T cells circulating in blood were sequenced for TCR beta. The CD8+ and CD4+ T cells were negatively isolated, with the TEMRA cells enriched by FACS. Comments on this clonotype: Its antigen is still unknown.

This chain joins TRBV20-1 and TRBJ1-4; D unclear. Sequencing input: CD4+ T cells from PBMCs. The receptor was isolated from a human donor with multiple sclerosis. CDR3 region: CSARDARIATNEKLFF. Here the CDR3 DNA reads TGCAGTGCTAGAGATGCCCGGATTGCAACTAATGAAAAACTGTTTTTT.